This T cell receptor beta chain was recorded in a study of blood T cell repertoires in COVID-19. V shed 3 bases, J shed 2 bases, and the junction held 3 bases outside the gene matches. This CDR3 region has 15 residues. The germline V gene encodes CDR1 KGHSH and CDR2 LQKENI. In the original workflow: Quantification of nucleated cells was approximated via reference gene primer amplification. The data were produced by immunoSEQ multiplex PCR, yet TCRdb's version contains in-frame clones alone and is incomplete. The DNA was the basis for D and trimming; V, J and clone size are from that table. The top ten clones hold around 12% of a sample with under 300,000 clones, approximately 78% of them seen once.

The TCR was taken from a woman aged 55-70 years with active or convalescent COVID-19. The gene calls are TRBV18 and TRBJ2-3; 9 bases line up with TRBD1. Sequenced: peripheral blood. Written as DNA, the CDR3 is TGTGCCAGCTCACCTTGGACAGGGGACACAGATACGCAGTATTTT. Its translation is CASSPWTGDTDTQYF.